The table lists the clone carrying this T cell receptor (beta chain) with a few counts. Its antigen is unknown. The data are from a study of T-cell memory formation after mild COVID-19. From 5'RACE with constant-segment primers came TCR alpha and TCR beta cDNA libraries that carried sample barcodes and UMIs. A single record per CDR3 protein comes from TCRdb applying MiXCR to the 5' RACE reads. This sample has approximately 500,000 distinct CDR3 sequences, with about 23% found just once. The CDR3 sequence is 17 residues long. Germline values: CDR1 SEHNR, CDR2 FQNEAQ (reference sequence). The germline V and J ends were trimmed by 4 bases and 8 bases, with 23 bases remaining between them. Study-wide points: CD8+ contracting clones occupied EMRA, while CD4+ ones occupied mainly CM and EM.

Sequencing was done on a sample of PBMCs or a T cell subset sorted from them (not recorded which). This TCR was recovered from an adult woman who had mild COVID-19 (a few samples of this study predate the infection). Cell type and time point are not known. The chain carries TRBV7-9 and TRBJ1-4, with a weak D call TRBD1 (5 bases). CDR3 bases: TGTGCCAGCAGCTACCTGAGTGCCGGGACGGTTAACGAAAAACTGTTTTTT. Protein: CASSYLSAGTVNEKLFF.